The 6 T cell receptor beta chains given below trace back to one sample, sequenced in a study of CD8 T cells in ankylosing spondylitis. Each CDR3 protein gets one entry after TCRdb re-called the 5' RACE reads with MiXCR. This sample carries about 96,000 distinct CDR3 sequences, around 30% of them seen once, and the ten largest clones take approximately 59%. Sequencing was done on a sample of blood, either unsorted or a sorted T cell fraction (not recorded which). All receptors derive from a male donor with ankylosing spondylitis or in good health (not recorded which).

This sequence joins TRBV29-1 and TRBJ2-3; tentatively, D is TRBD2 (6 bases). The CDR3 contains 14 residues. Germline V gene lookup returns CDR1 SQVTM and CDR2 ANQGSEA. The V gene lost 4 bases and the J gene lost 1 base, with 12 bases spanning the gap. The CDR3 DNA reads as TGCAGCGTTGGCGGGGCGCAGGGCACAGATACGCAGTATTTT. As protein: CSVGGAQGTDTQYF.

The CDR3 DNA is TGCAGCGCTCCGGCCAGCGGGAGCTCCTACAATGAGCAGTTCTTC. Translation gives CSAPASGSSYNEQFF. V is TRBV29-1 and J is TRBJ2-1; TRBD2 matches 8 bases. V lost 7 bases and J lost 0; bases outside the gene matches: 8. The germline CDR1 and CDR2 sequences are SQVTM and ANQGSEA. This CDR3 is built from 15 residues.

This clonotype was recorded a few times. The chain is built from TRBV7-2 and TRBJ2-1; D unclear. Germline loops: CDR1 SGHTA, CDR2 FQGNSA. This CDR3 is built from 13 residues. The ends were cut back, 5 bases at V and 7 bases at J, with 12 bases in the middle. The CDR3 region is CASSGILGNEQFF. The CDR3 DNA sequence: TGTGCCAGCAGCGGAATTTTAGGGAATGAGCAGTTCTTC.

This clonotype was observed a few times. This chain joins TRBV29-1 and TRBJ2-5; 9 bases match TRBD1. Germline V gene sequence: CDR1 SQVTM, CDR2 ANQGSEA. Unmatched junction bases numbered 12, after V lost 8 bases and J lost 5 bases. The CDR3 length is 14 residues. Written as DNA, the CDR3 is TGCAGCTTCGGACAGGGGATTTGGTCGGAGACCCAGTACTTC. This translates into CSFGQGIWSETQYF.

J is TRBJ1-6 and V is TRBV14; the D is unclear. Trimming removed 0 bases from V and 7 bases from J, with 7 bases in between. This CDR3 has 14 amino acids. Germline V lookup: CDR1 SGHDN, CDR2 FVKESK. The CDR3 protein is CASSQDTSNSPLHF. The CDR3 bases are TGTGCCAGCAGCCAAGACACTTCGAATTCACCCCTCCACTTT.

This clonotype came up many times. CDR3 coding DNA: TGTGCCAGCAGCTTAGGGAGGGCGGGTAATGAGCAGTTCTTC. It translates to CASSLGRAGNEQFF. V usage is TRBV7-2 and J usage is TRBJ2-1, with a possible D match to TRBD2 (6 bases). V was clipped by 1 base and J by 7 bases, with 11 bases between them. The CDR3 loop spans 14 amino acids. CDR1 is SGHTA and CDR2 is FQGNSA in the germline V gene.